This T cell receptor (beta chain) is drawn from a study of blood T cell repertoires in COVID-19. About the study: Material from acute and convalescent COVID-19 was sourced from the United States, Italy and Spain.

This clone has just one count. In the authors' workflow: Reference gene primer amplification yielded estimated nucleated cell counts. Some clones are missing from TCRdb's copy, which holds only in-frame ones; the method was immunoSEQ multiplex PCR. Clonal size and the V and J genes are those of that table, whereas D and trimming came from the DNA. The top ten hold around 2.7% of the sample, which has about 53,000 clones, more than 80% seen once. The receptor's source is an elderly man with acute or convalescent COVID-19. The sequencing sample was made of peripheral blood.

The CDR3 protein is CASSPGSTNEKLFF. The CDR3 DNA reads TGTGCCAGCTCACCAGGCTCAACTAATGAAAAACTGTTTTTT. The J gene is TRBJ1-4, the V gene TRBV18; D remains unclear. The CDR3 is 14 amino acids. V was clipped by 2 bases and J by 0 bases, with 4 bases between them. Germline V CDR1 and CDR2: KGHSH, LQKENI.